This TCR beta chain was profiled in a study of blood T cell repertoires in COVID-19 (dated by TCRdb to the early 2020s). Background on the whole study: Collaborator samples came from the United States, Italy and Spain and covered acute and convalescent phases of COVID-19. The prospective study material was composed of cDNA or gDNA derived from T cells, B-cell-depleted T cells, or PBMCs. Deeply sampled blood TCRbeta repertoires from subjects exposed to, actively infected with, or recovered from COVID-19 were included in the dataset. The repertoires were released in a freely available public database meant as a resource for research on the immune response to SARS-CoV-2. Samples came from the ongoing ImmuneRACE study (first 160 participants) plus 1,254 subjects from 6 global collaborators. The sample metadata nearly always contained a de-identified subject ID, COVID-19 status, age in years and sex. Where available, HLA class I and class II types were taken from metadata supplied by the sample provider and were not determined by assay-based typing.

Beyond this particular receptor, the publication reports: Clinical and demographic metadata were provided uncurated, with the amount varying by source and participant.

The immunoSEQ Assay, a bias-controlled multiplex PCR, was used to amplify TCRbeta CDR3 regions from genomic DNA. The original pipeline was this. The number of nucleated cells in each sample was estimated by amplification of reference gene primers within the assay. To quantify the absolute abundance of each unique TCRbeta CDR3 rearrangement, sequence reads were collapsed and filtered. For each sample, productive Simpson clonality was calculated as the square root of Simpson's diversity index across productive rearrangements. Held by TCRdb, this immuneACCESS table contains in-frame sequences only and omits some clones. Under half of the omission traces to an unresolved V gene where checked; the cause of the rest is unknown. The V and J calls and the clone size are those of that table, but D and trimming were determined from the DNA. The sample table holds around 250,000 clones, of which over 70% were seen once. The ten largest clones take up 8.6% of the sample.

At the junction V is shortened by 2 bases and J by 8 bases; bases outside the gene matches: 14. CDR1 and CDR2 are read off the germline V gene (reference sequence) as SEHNR and FQNEAQ. The CDR3 runs 17 residues from the cysteine to the phenylalanine. Here the CDR3 DNA is all that survives: 51 bases in frame from base 1. As concerns this clone: It has no known antigen specificity. The input lacks base qualities; no much larger clone sits a single base away.

The collaborating institutions used their own protocols to collect whole blood in K2EDTA tubes. For TCRbeta analysis, collaborator samples were shipped as frozen whole blood, as isolated PBMCs, or as DNA extracted from either sample type. The sequence links TRBV7-9 to TRBJ1-4, with TRBD1 identical over 7 junction bases. The sequence derives from a man aged 35-49 years with active or convalescent COVID-19. Sequences were obtained from peripheral blood. At the DNA level, the sequence is TGTGCCAGCAGCTTAATCCTCCGGGACAGCGTTGGGGAAAAACTGTTTTTT. It is translated as CASSLILRDSVGEKLFF.